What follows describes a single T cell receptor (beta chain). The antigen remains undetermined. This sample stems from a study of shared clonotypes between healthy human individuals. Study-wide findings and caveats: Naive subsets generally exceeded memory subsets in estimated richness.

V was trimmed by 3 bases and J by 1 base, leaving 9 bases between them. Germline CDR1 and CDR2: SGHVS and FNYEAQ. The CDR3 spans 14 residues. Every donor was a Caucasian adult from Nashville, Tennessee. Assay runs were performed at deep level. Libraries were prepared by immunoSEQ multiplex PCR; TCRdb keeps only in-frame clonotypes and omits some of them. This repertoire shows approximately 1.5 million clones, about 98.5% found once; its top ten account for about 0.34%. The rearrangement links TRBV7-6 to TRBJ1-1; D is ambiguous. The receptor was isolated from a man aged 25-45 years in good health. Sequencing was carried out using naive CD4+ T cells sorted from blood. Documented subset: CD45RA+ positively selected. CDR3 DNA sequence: TGTGCCAGCAGCTTTTCGGGAAGGAACACTGAAGCTTTCTTT. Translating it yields CASSFSGRNTEAFF.